This T cell receptor (beta chain) was captured by sequencing in a study of shared clonotypes between healthy human individuals. Repertoires were generated with immunoSEQ multiplex PCR, while TCRdb's copy carries only in-frame clones and drops some. The data contain millions of clones, around nine tenths of them seen just once; the ten biggest clones take up over 0.12%. This receptor was taken from a man aged 18 to 29 in good health. The sample consisted of naive CD4+ T cells sorted from blood. The subset is: CD45RA+ positively selected.

The CDR3 sequence: CASNRVRSASTDTQYF. The CDR3 DNA is TGTGCCAGCAACCGAGTCAGAAGCGCTAGCACAGATACGCAGTATTTT. The chain recombines TRBV11-1 with TRBJ2-3; the D is unclear. The CDR3 sequence is 16 residues long. Germline V gives CDR1 SGHAT, CDR2 FQDESV (reference sequence). Trimming took 7 bases from V and 0 from J, leaving 17 bases between them.